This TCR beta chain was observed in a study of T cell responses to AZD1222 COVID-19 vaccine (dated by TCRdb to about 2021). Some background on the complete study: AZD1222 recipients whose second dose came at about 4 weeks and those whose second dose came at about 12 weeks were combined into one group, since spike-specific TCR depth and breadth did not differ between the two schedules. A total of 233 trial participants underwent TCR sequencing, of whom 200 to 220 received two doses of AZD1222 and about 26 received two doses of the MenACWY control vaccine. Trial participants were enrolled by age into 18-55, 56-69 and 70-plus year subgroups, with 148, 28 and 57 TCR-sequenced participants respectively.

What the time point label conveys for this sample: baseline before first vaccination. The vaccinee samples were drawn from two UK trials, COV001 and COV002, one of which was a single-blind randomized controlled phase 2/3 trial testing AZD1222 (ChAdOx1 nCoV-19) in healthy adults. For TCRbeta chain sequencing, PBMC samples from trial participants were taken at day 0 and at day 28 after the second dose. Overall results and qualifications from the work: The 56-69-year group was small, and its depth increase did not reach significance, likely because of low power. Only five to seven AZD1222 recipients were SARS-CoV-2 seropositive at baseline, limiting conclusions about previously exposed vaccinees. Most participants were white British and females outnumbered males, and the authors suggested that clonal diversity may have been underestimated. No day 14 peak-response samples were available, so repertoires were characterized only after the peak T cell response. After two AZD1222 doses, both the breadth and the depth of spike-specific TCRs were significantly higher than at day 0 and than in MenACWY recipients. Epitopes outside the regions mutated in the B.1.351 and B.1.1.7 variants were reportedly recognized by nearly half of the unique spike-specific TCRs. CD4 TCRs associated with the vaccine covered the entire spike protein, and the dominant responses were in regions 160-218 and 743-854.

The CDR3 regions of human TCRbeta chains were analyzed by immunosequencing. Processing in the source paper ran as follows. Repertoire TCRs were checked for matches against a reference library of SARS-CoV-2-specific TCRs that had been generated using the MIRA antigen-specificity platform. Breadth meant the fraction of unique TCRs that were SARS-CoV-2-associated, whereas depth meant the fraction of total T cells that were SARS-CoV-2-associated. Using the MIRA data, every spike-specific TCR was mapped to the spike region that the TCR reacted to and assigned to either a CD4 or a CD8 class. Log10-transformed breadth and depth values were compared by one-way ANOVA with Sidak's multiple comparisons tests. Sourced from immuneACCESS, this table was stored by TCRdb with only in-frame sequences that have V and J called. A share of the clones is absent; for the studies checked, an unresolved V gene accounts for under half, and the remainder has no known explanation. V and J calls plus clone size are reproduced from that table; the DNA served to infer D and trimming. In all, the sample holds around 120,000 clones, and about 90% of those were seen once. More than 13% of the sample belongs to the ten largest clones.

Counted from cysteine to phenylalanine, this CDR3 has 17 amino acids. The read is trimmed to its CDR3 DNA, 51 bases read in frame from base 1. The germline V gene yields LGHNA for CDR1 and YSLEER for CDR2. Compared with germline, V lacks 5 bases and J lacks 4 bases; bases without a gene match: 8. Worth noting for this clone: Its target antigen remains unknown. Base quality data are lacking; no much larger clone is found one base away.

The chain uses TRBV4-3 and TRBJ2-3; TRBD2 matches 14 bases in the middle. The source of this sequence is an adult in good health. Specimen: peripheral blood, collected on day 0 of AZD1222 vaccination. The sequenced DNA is TGCGCCAGCAGCGCGGGACTAGCGGGAGAGGTAGCAGATACGCAGTATTTT. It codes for CASSAGLAGEVADTQYF.